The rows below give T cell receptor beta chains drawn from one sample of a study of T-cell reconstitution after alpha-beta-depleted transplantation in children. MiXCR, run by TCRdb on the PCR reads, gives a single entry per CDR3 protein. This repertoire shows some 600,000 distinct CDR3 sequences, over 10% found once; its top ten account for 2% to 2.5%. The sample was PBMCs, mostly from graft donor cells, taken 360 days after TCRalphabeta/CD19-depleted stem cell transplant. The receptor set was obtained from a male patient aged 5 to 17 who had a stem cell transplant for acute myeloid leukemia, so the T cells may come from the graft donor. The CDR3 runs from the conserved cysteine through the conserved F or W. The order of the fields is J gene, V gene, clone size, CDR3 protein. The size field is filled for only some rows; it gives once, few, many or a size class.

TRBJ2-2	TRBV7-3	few	CASSLLDTVSGELFF
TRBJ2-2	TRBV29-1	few	CSVDGAANTGELFF
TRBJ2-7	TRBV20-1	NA	CSANDIYEQYF
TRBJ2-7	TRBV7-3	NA	CASSFGGQAPYEQYF
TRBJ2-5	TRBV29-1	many	CSVGGGERAGETQYF
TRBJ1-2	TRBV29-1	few	CSVEMGYGYTF
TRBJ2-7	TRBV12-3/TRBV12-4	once	CASRESGTGILGQYF
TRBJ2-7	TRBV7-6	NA	CASSLQGWAYEQYF
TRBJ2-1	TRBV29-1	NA	CSGVGTVPYNEQFF
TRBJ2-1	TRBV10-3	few	CAISDLTSGNNEQFF
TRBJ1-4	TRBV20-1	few	CSARGDTGRTNEKLFF
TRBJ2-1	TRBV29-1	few	CSVPPTAYNEQFF
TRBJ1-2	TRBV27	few	CASSETGSGGYTF
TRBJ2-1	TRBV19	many	CASSISASNEQFF
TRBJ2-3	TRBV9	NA	CASSVVMDYTTDTQYF
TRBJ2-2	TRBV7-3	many	CASSLTLGPDPQRKNTGELFF
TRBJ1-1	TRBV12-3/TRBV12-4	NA	CASSKTGTGKAEAFF
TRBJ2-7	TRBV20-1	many	CSAMMGTSRGSYEQYF
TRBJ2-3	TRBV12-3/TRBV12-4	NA	CASSSSGGPLHTDTQYF
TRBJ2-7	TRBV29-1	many	CSVEGLYEQYF
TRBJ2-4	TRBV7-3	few	CASSLEFQYF
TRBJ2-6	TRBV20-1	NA	CSARAPRGTGANSGANVLTF
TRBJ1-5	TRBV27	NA	CASSLSIRGGNQPQHF
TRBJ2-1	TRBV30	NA	CAWSRGRWGNNEQFF
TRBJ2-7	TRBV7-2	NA	CASSPRLAFSYEQYF
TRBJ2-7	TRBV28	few	CASNEGGYDYEQYF
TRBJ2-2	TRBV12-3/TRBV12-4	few	CASSLTSGPGELFF
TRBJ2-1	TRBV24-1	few	CATSGSTGSSYNEQFF